This paragraph reports one T cell receptor beta chain. This sample was included in a study of blood T cell repertoires in COVID-19. About the research overall: Samples taken during acute and convalescent COVID-19 were collected in the United States, Italy and Spain. From T cells, B-cell-depleted T cells, or PBMCs came the material, which was cDNA or gDNA.

Per the original methods: Reference gene primer amplification gave estimated nucleated cell counts. Only in-frame clones appear in the TCRdb table, and some are missing; sequencing was by immunoSEQ multiplex PCR. V and J calls and clone size are as listed in that table; D and trimming were resolved from the DNA. The profile shows approximately 270,000 clones, around 88% of them singletons. V lost 4 bases, J lost 1 base, and 13 bases lay in between. Germline V gene data show CDR1 as LGHDT and CDR2 as YNNKEL (reference sequence). The CDR3 is made up of 15 amino acids. The sequenced sample consisted of peripheral blood. The sequence was obtained from a man older than 75 with acute or convalescent COVID-19. The chain is built from TRBV3-1 (or the pseudogene TRBV3-2) and TRBJ1-1, with a tentative D call TRBD1 (6 bases). The CDR3 DNA reads TGTGCCAGCAGCCCCCCGAGGGGGGGGAACACTGAAGCTTTCTTT. This translates into CASSPPRGGNTEAFF.